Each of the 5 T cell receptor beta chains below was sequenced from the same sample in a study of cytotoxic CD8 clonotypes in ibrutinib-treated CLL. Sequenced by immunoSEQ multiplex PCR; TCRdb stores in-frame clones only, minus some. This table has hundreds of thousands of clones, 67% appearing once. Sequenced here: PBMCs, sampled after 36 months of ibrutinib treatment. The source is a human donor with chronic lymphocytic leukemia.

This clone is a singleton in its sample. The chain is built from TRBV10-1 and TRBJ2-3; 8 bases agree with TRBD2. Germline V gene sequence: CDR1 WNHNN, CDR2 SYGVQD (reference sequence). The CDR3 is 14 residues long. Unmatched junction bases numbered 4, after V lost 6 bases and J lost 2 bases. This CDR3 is CASRRAGVTDTQYF. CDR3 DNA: TGCGCCAGCAGAAGAGCGGGAGTCACAGATACGCAGTATTTT.

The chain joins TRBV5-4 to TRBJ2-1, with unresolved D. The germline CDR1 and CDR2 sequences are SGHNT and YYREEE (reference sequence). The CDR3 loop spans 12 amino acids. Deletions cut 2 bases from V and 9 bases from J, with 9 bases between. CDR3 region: CASSLGRIEQFF. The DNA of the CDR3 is TGTGCCAGCAGCTTAGGACGGATTGAGCAGTTCTTC.

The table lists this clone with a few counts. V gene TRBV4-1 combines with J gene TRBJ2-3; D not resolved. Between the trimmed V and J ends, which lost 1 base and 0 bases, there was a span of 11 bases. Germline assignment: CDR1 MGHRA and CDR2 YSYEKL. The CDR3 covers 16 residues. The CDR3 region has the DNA TGCGCCAGCAGCCAAGCGGGCAGAACTAGCACAGATACGCAGTATTTT. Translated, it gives CASSQAGRTSTDTQYF.

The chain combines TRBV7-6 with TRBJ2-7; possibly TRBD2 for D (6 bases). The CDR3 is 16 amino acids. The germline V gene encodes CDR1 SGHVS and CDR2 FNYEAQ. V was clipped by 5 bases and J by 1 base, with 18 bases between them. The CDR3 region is CASSPSGRMGSYEQYF. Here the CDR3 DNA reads TGTGCCAGCAGCCCCTCCGGGAGAATGGGATCCTACGAGCAGTACTTC.

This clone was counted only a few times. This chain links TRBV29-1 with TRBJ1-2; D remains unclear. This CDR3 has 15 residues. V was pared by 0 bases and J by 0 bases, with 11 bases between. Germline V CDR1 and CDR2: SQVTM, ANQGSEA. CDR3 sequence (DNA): TGCAGCGTTGAAGATGTGTCAGAGGCTAACTATGGCTACACCTTC. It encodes CSVEDVSEANYGYTF.